The 18 T cell receptor beta chains below were found in one sample sequenced in a study of tumor-infiltrating lymphocytes in primary liver carcinoma. Making TCR beta cDNA involved approximately 0.5 ug total RNA and a constant-region primer. Nested multiplex PCR, run for three rounds with slightly modified ARM-PCR, yielded TCR beta libraries. PCR rounds one and two used TRBV1-TRBV30 forward primers with a C-beta reverse primer for around 9 cycles each. TCRdb independently ran MiXCR on the multiplex PCR reads; one entry per CDR3 protein. This table holds some 20,000 distinct CDR3 sequences, roughly 79% found once. Total RNA and DNA came together from roughly 20-30 mg of bulk tissue without cell sorting. The specimen was liver tumor tissue from sampling region 4. Documented subset: tumor region T4, right-lateral pole. The receptors shown here come from a woman in her 30s with primary liver carcinoma and hepatitis B virus infection.

The chain employs TRBV11-2 and TRBJ2-7; D may correspond to TRBD1 or TRBD2 (5 bases each). Germline V lookup: CDR1 SGHAT, CDR2 FQNNGV. This CDR3 contains 15 residues. The CDR3 nucleotides are TGTGACACCAGCCCTCCTGGGACGGGTACCTACGAGCAGTACTTC. It codes for CDTSPPGTGTYEQYF. Complete variable domain (other parts from reference TRBV11-2 and TRBJ2-7): EAGVAQSPRYKIIEKRQSVAFWCNPISGHATLYWYQQILGQGPKLLIQFQNNGVVDDSQLPKDRFSAERLKGVDSTLKIQPAKLEDSAVYLCDTSPPGTGTYEQYFGPGTRLTVT.

Comment on this clonotype: A junction end diverges from the germline sequence, so it may reflect a read error. The chain links TRBV11-2 to TRBJ1-4; D possibly corresponds to TRBD1 (5 bases). The CDR3 contains 12 residues. Germline V gene sequence: CDR1 SGHAT, CDR2 FQNNGV. The CDR3 DNA is TGTGCCAGCAGCCGCTGGGGGGGAAGACTGTCTTTT. Residues: CASSRWGGRLSF.

The CDR3 sequence is CACSQDWGRVSGYTF. The CDR3 DNA sequence: TGCGCGTGCAGCCAAGATTGGGGCAGAGTGAGTGGCTACACCTTC. The genes are TRBV4-3 and TRBJ1-2, with D perhaps matching TRBD1 (5 bases). The CDR3 covers 15 residues. Germline V gene lookup returns CDR1 LGHNA and CDR2 YSLEER.

In this sample, this clonotype turned up once. The DNA is left out, because the CDR3 cannot be placed on it with certainty; the CDR3 is given as TCRdb lists it. J is TRBJ1-2 and V is TRBV6-1. Counting both end residues, the CDR3 totals 18 amino acids. Germline V lookup: CDR1 MNHNS, CDR2 SASEGT. CDR3 region: CASSERFLVLRSNYGCAF.

The CDR3: CASGGRGRHTEAFF. The CDR3 coding sequence is TGTGCCAGCGGGGGAAGAGGTCGCCACACTGAAGCTTTCTTT. This chain joins TRBV5-8 and TRBJ1-1; possible D gene TRBD1, 5 bases. Per the germline V gene, CDR1 is SGHTS and CDR2 is YDEGEE. CDR3 length equals 14 residues. V shed 7 bases and J shed 3 bases, with 16 bases lying between them.

With regard to this clonotype: Likely a read error: the CDR3 ends without its conserved phenylalanine or tryptophan. The limits of the CDR3 on the DNA are not certain, so only TCRdb's listed CDR3 is given. The chain joins TRBV11-2 to TRBJ2-7; the D call of TRBD1 is as the table states it, not checked on the DNA. Per germline, CDR1 SGHAT and CDR2 FQNNGV. The CDR3 is 13 amino acids long, termini counted. The CDR3 sequence: CASSPGNTYEQYI.

This clonotype occurred many times. The rearrangement joins TRBV29-1 to TRBJ2-7; D possibly corresponds to TRBD2 (5 bases). The CDR3 totals 12 residues. V shed 4 bases and J shed 7 bases, with 14 bases lying between them. Germline loops: CDR1 SQVTM, CDR2 ANQGSEA. CDR3 protein: CSVGDLGREQYF. The CDR3 nucleotides read TGCAGCGTTGGAGATCTAGGGAGAGAGCAGTACTTC.

Comment on this clonotype: One junction end does not reproduce the germline sequence, and a read error may be involved. The gene calls are TRBV20-1 and TRBJ1-3; no reliable D call. Germline CDR1 DFQATT, CDR2 SNEGSKA (reference sequence). This CDR3 contains 15 residues. DNA for the CDR3: TGCAGTGCTAGAGACTTCTTCAACAGTGGAAACGCCATATATTTT. Protein: CSARDFFNSGNAIYF.

Points on this clonotype: One end of the junction does not line up with germline, which may come from a read error. V usage is TRBV7-9 and J usage is TRBJ2-7; D may be TRBD2 (6 bases). The CDR3 has 14 amino acids. Germline values: CDR1 SEHNR, CDR2 FQNEAQ (reference sequence). CDR3 DNA sequence: TGTGCTAGCAGCTTGGGAGGCCTCTCCTACGAGCAGTGCTTC. Its translation is CASSLGGLSYEQCF. Combining the CDR3 with reference TRBV7-9 and TRBJ2-7 gives the whole variable domain DTGVSQNPRHKITKRGQNVTFRCDPISEHNRLYWYRQTLGQGPEFLTYFQNEAQLEKSRLLSDRFSAERPKGSFSTLEIQRTEQGDSAMYLCASSLGGLSYEQCFGPGTRLTVT.

Details on this clonotype: Germline is not matched at one junction end, which may reflect a read error. The CDR3 DNA reads TGCGCCAGCAGCTTGGACGGGTTTCGGCAAGCGCAGTGCTTC. This sequence encodes CASSLDGFRQAQCF. The chain joins TRBV5-1 to TRBJ2-7; D not certain. The CDR3 length is 14 residues. From germline, CDR1 is SGHRS and CDR2 YFSETQ.

The J gene is TRBJ2-7, the V gene TRBV11-1; D tentatively reads TRBD1 or TRBD2 (5 bases each). V dropped 5 bases and J dropped 0 bases, with 17 bases sitting between them. The CDR3 is 16 amino acids. Germline values: CDR1 SGHAT, CDR2 FQDESV (reference sequence). The CDR3 protein is CASSPNGAGSSYEQYF. The CDR3 nucleotides read TGTGCCAGCAGCCCCAACGGGGCAGGGAGCTCCTACGAGCAGTACTTC.

Ten or more counts support this clonotype. V is TRBV28 and J is TRBJ1-4; D uncertain. This CDR3 is built from 14 residues. The germline gives CDR1 MDHEN, CDR2 SYDVKM. Trimming left V 4 bases short and J 0 bases short, with 6 bases between. In DNA form, the CDR3 reads TGTGCCAGCAGTTCGGGTACAACTAATGAAAAACTGTTTTTT. Residues: CASSSGTTNEKLFF.

This clonotype was picked up many times. Relative to the germline gene, one junction end is altered; a read error may explain this. This chain joins TRBV7-8 and TRBJ2-2; 7 positions agree with TRBD1. CDR1 and CDR2 from the germline V gene are SGHVS and FQNEAQ. This CDR3 has 16 residues. Written as DNA, the CDR3 is TGTGCCAGCAGCTCTAAGGGACAGAAGAACATCGGGGAGCTGTTTTTT. Translation: CASSSKGQKNIGELFF.

Remarks on this clonotype: A junction boundary mismatches the germline segment, possibly from a read error. This chain uses TRBV28 with TRBJ2-1; TRBD2 matches at 8 bases. Germline CDR1 reads MDHEN; CDR2 reads SYDVKM. The CDR3 loop spans 17 amino acids. The DNA for the CDR3 is TGTCCCAGCACCCACTACGGGGGGGGGCTATCATACAATGAGCAGTTCTTC. It specifies CPSTHYGGGLSYNEQFF.

Worth noting for this clonotype: A read error may account for a junction end that differs from germline. This chain joins TRBV11-2 and TRBJ2-4; TRBD2 might be the D (7 bases). Germline values: CDR1 SGHAT, CDR2 FQNNGV. The CDR3 loop spans 21 amino acids. CDR3 bases: TGTGCTAGCAGCCATGCGGGGACATTTACCGGGACTGGCGGGAGACAAAACATTCGGTACTTC. Encoded protein: CASSHAGTFTGTGGRQNIRYF.

The V call is TRBV11-2, the J call TRBJ1-5; D uncertain. CDR3 size: 13 residues. The ends were cut back, 5 bases at V and 6 bases at J, with 11 bases in the middle. Germline CDR1 is SGHAT and CDR2 is FQNNGV. CDR3 amino acids: CASSPERGQPQHF. The CDR3 DNA sequence: TGTGCCAGCAGCCCCGAGCGGGGTCAGCCCCAGCATTTT.

As concerns this clonotype: Sequence at one end of the junction differs from germline and may be a read error. The chain links TRBV28 to TRBJ1-4; TRBD1 matches at 8 bases. The CDR3 is 15 amino acids. Germline CDR1 MDHEN, CDR2 SYDVKM. CDR3 in DNA: TGTGCCAGCAGGCCTTTCCGGGACAGGCGTGGAAAACTATTTTTT. Its translation is CASRPFRDRRGKLFF.

The table lists this clonotype with a count of one. A junction end diverges from the germline sequence, so it may reflect a read error. V and J are TRBV4-3 and TRBJ1-2; D remains ambiguous. Per the germline V gene, CDR1 is LGHNA and CDR2 is YSLEER. The CDR3 runs to 14 residues. This CDR3 reads CASSAALEIYSYTF. The CDR3 DNA is TGCGCCAGCAGCGCTGCGTTGGAGATCTATAGCTATACCTTC.